The sequence of this T cell receptor (beta chain) was determined in a study of T-cell memory formation after mild COVID-19. A note on this clonotype: What it binds is unknown.

TCRdb used MiXCR to reprocess the 5' RACE reads, holding one entry per CDR3 protein. The table has some 120,000 distinct CDR3 sequences, approximately 5.9% seen once. Whole-study results and caveats: Contracting clones from day 15 to 85 had balanced CD4/CD8; later expanders favoured CD4+.

The CDR3 covers 15 residues. Per germline, CDR1 SGHRS and CDR2 YFSETQ. V lost 1 base to trimming and J lost 5 bases, with 14 bases between them. Sequencing input: PBMCs or a T cell subset sorted from them (not recorded which). The TCR was taken from an adult woman who had mild COVID-19 (a few samples of this study predate the infection). Cell type and time point are not known. The chain couples TRBV5-1 to TRBJ2-3; either TRBD1 or TRBD2 may fit D (5 bases each). The CDR3 reads CASSLPLGDGDTQYF. DNA for the CDR3: TGCGCCAGCAGCTTGCCTTTAGGGGACGGAGATACGCAGTATTTT.